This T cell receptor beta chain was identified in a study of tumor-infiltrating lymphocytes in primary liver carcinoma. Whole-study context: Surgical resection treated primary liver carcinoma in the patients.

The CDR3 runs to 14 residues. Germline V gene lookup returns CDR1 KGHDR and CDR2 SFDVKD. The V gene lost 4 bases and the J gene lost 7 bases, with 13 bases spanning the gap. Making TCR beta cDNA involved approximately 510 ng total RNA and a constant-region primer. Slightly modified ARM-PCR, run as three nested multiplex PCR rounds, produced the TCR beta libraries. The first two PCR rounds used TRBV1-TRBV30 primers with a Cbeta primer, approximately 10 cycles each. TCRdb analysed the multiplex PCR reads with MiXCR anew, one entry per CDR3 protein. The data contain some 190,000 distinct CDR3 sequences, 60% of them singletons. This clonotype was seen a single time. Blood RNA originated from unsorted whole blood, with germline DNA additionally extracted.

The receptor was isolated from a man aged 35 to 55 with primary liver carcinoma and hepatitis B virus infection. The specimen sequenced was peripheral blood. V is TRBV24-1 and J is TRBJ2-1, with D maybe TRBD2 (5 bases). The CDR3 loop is CATSECGLANEQFF. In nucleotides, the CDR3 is TGTGCCACCAGTGAGTGTGGATTAGCGAATGAGCAGTTCTTC.